The T cell receptor (beta chain) described here comes from a study of cytomegalovirus exposure and HLA in healthy donors. A multiplex PCR was run with 60 Vbeta primers and 13 Jbeta primers. Sequencing was performed with immunoSEQ multiplex PCR; in TCRdb, only in-frame clones are kept and a portion is missing. Here the sample table reports fewer than 200,000 clones. As to this clone: Its target is unknown.

CDR1 is SEHNR and CDR2 is FQNEAQ in the germline V gene (reference sequence). V lost 3 bases, J lost 11 bases, and 9 bases stayed unmatched. The CDR3 extends over 14 amino acids. Findings and caveats of the study: The number of N-insertions in an Asian-associated ancestry cluster was reportedly below the roughly 670-donor mean in a later analysis.

The clonotype comes from a woman aged 55-75 years in good health and CMV-seronegative. The chain links TRBV7-9 to TRBJ1-4; TRBD1 matches 7 bases. Input material: PBMCs. CDR3 sequence: CASSLGRAQGKLFF. CDR3 coding DNA: TGTGCCAGCAGCTTGGGGCGGGCACAGGGGAAACTGTTTTTT.